A single sample gave rise to the 7 T cell receptor beta chains below, sequenced in a study of blood T cell repertoires in COVID-19 (dated by TCRdb to 2018 to 2020). The library was produced with the immunoSEQ multiplex PCR assay. TCRdb mirrors the immuneACCESS table, restricted to in-frame sequences. Some clones are absent from its copies; in checked studies, under half trace to an unresolved V gene, and the reason for the others is unknown. The sample contains about 140,000 clones, 70% to 85% of them found a single time. 1.5% to 2% of the sample belongs to the ten largest clones. Material: PBMCs or T cells enriched from blood (not recorded which). The receptors here all came from a woman aged 18-29 years who had been exposed to COVID-19.

The chain recombines TRBV27 with TRBJ2-7; 9 bases are shared with TRBD2. V lost 3 bases to trimming and J lost 7 bases; unmatched junction nucleotides: 10. Per germline, CDR1 MNHEY and CDR2 SMNVEV (reference sequence). CDR3 length equals 15 residues. CDR3 nucleotide sequence: TGTGCCAGCAGTTTCTTCGGCGGGAGGGCCCGAGAGCAGTACTTC. It codes for CASSFFGGRAREQYF.

V gene TRBV30 combines with J gene TRBJ2-3, with unresolved D. CDR1 is GTSNPN, CDR2 SVGIG, per germline (reference sequence). The CDR3 is 12 amino acids. The ends were cut back, 3 bases at V and 4 bases at J, with 8 bases in the middle. Here the CDR3 reads CAWSPNSDTQYF. CDR3 bases: TGTGCCTGGAGCCCTAACTCAGATACGCAGTATTTT.

The rearrangement joins TRBV27 to TRBJ2-3, with D unresolved. This CDR3 contains 13 residues. V lost 5 bases and J lost 6, with 12 bases in between. Looked up from germline, CDR1 is MNHEY and CDR2 is SMNVEV (reference sequence). The CDR3 DNA reads as TGTGCCAGCAGTCGGCGGCCGGTGGATACGCAGTATTTT. It specifies CASSRRPVDTQYF.

The V call is TRBV2, the J call TRBJ1-4, with D unresolved. V lost 3 bases and J lost 7, with 12 bases in between. This CDR3 has 14 residues. Per the germline V gene, CDR1 is SNHLY and CDR2 is FYNNEI. This CDR3 is CASSEEAVFEKLFF. The CDR3 DNA reads TGTGCCAGCAGTGAGGAGGCAGTGTTTGAAAAACTGTTTTTT.

Ten or more counts support this clone. The V call is TRBV6-6, the J call TRBJ1-6; possible D gene TRBD1, 5 bases. Germline loops: CDR1 MNHNY, CDR2 SVGAGI (reference sequence). V lost 6 bases and J lost 3, with 27 bases in between. The CDR3 loop spans 20 amino acids. CDR3 DNA sequence: TGTGCCAGCAGCATCAAGCTACTACCTGACAGTACCTACTATAATTCACCCCTCCACTTT. Residues: CASSIKLLPDSTYYNSPLHF.

V and J are TRBV5-8 and TRBJ2-5; the D gene is possibly TRBD1 (6 bases). V was shortened by 1 base and J by 2 bases, with 12 bases between the two germline ends. CDR1 and CDR2 (germline): SGHTS, YDEGEE. The CDR3 has 15 amino acids. The CDR3 DNA reads as TGTGCCAGCAGCTTGAAATGGACAGTACAAGAGACCCAGTACTTC. Its protein is CASSLKWTVQETQYF.

The V and J genes are TRBV19 and TRBJ2-1, with no clear D. Trimming pared 2 bases from V and 7 bases from J, leaving 15 bases between. The CDR3 runs 15 residues. CDR1 and CDR2 from the germline V gene are LNHDA and SQIVND (reference sequence). The DNA for the CDR3 is TGTGCCAGTAGTATAAAGAATCGAGCGAATAATGAGCAGTTCTTC. Residues: CASSIKNRANNEQFF.